These 17 T cell receptor beta chains came from one sample sequenced in a study of cytomegalovirus exposure and HLA in healthy donors. PCR amplification relied on 60 Vbeta primers (plus 13 Jbeta primers). The assay was immunoSEQ multiplex PCR, and TCRdb's table has in-frame clones only and misses some. The data contain some 110,000 clones, about 80% of them singletons. The sequencing sample was made of PBMCs. The source is a woman in her forties in good health and CMV-seronegative.

The sample holds a few counts of this clone. The chain combines TRBV27 with TRBJ1-5; 10 bases align to TRBD1. The trim removed 6 bases at V and 1 base at J, leaving 0 bases unmatched. There are 14 residues in the CDR3. Germline CDR1 reads MNHEY; CDR2 reads SMNVEV (reference sequence). CDR3 sequence (DNA): TGTGCCAGCAGGGGACAGGGGAGCAATCAGCCCCAGCATTTT. Protein sequence: CASRGQGSNQPQHF.

For this clone: Mismatch with germline at one junction end may stem from a read error. The rearrangement links TRBV7-2 to TRBJ1-2; D unresolved. CDR1 and CDR2 (germline): SGHTA, FQGNSA. The CDR3 is made up of 16 amino acids. The CDR3 nucleotides are TGTGCCAGCAGCTTAGCCGTTGGAGGAGTTTCCGGACGGATGAACTTC. Translating it yields CASSLAVGGVSGRMNF.

The chain links TRBV28 to TRBJ1-1, with TRBD1 identical over 8 bases. The ends lost 5 bases at V and 0 bases at J; junction bases unmatched: 5. The CDR3 covers 15 residues. Germline V gene data show CDR1 as MDHEN and CDR2 as SYDVKM. In DNA, the CDR3 is TGTGCCAGCAGTGCGAGGACAGGGATGAACACTGAAGCTTTCTTT. Protein: CASSARTGMNTEAFF.

The J gene is TRBJ2-5, the V gene TRBV28; no reliable D call. With the DNA end fitting TRBJ2-7 better, the J assignment may be wrong. Germline V gene lookup returns CDR1 MDHEN and CDR2 SYDVKM. CDR3 length: 14 amino acids. The CDR3 is CASSPPKYSYEQYF. CDR3 DNA: TGTGCCAGCAGTCCCCCGAAATACTCCTACGAGCAGTACTTC.

The V call is TRBV14, the J call TRBJ1-4, with 8 bases matching TRBD1. With V trimmed by 4 bases and J by 2 bases, 12 bases remained unmatched. The germline V gene has CDR1 SGHDN and CDR2 FVKESK. This CDR3 is 18 amino acids long. The CDR3 nucleotides are TGTGCCAGCAGCCGGCTAGGTCCCAGGGGGCCTACTAATGAAAAACTGTTTTTT. Residues: CASSRLGPRGPTNEKLFF.

The V call is TRBV7-3, the J call TRBJ2-1; no clear D. This CDR3 has 13 amino acids. Per the germline V gene, CDR1 is SGHTA and CDR2 is FQGTGA. Trimming left V 5 bases short and J 3 bases short, with 8 bases between. The DNA for the CDR3 is TGTGCCAGCAGCCCCGGGTTCTACAATGAGCAGTTCTTC. Translation gives CASSPGFYNEQFF. The variable domain in full, completed from reference TRBV7-3 and TRBJ2-1, reads GAGVSQTPSNKVTEKGKYVELRCDPISGHTALYWYRQSLGQGPEFLIYFQGTGAADDSGLPNDRFFAVRPEGSVSTLKIQRTERGDSAVYLCASSPGFYNEQFFGPGTRLTVL.

This chain links TRBV15 with TRBJ2-5; D is perhaps TRBD2 (5 bases). Germline CDR1 is LNHNV and CDR2 is YYDKDF (reference sequence). CDR3 length: 15 amino acids. V lost 0 bases and J 3 bases, leaving 11 bases between the germline ends. The CDR3, as DNA: TGTGCCACCAGCAGAGAGGGAGTGCGGAAAGAGACCCAGTACTTC. The encoded protein is CATSREGVRKETQYF.

The CDR3 nucleotides are TGTGCCAGCAGCCTATCTACCGGGACAGGCTCCTACGAGCAGTACTTC. Its protein is CASSLSTGTGSYEQYF. V is TRBV7-8 and J is TRBJ2-7; 8 bases fit TRBD1. The CDR3 has 16 amino acids. Germline lookup yields CDR1 SGHVS and CDR2 FQNEAQ. After removal of 5 bases from V and 0 bases from J, the junction contained 9 bases not matched to a gene.

CDR3 in DNA: TGTGCCAGCAGCTTGGAGGCAGGGATTATCAATGAGCAGTTCTTC. As protein: CASSLEAGIINEQFF. The V call is TRBV5-8, the J call TRBJ2-1; possible D gene TRBD1, 5 bases. The germline V and J ends were trimmed by 0 bases and 6 bases, with 13 bases remaining between them. The germline CDR1 and CDR2 sequences are SGHTS and YDEGEE. The CDR3 totals 15 residues.

V usage is TRBV28 and J usage is TRBJ1-4, with 7 bases matching TRBD1. The trim removed 8 bases at V and 6 bases at J, leaving 6 bases unmatched. The germline V gene has CDR1 MDHEN and CDR2 SYDVKM. The CDR3 extends over 13 amino acids. The CDR3 bases are TGTGCCAGCGGTCTGACAGGGTATGAAAAACTGTTTTTT. It is translated as CASGLTGYEKLFF.

V usage is TRBV19 and J usage is TRBJ2-7, with 15 bases fitting TRBD2. The CDR3 consists of 18 residues. Germline V gives CDR1 LNHDA, CDR2 SQIVND (reference sequence). The J segment lost 0 bases and the V segment lost 6 bases, leaving 9 bases of the junction unmatched. CDR3 protein: CASSSGPGLAGGSYEQYF. The DNA of the CDR3 is TGTGCCAGTAGCTCCGGTCCGGGACTAGCGGGGGGCTCCTACGAGCAGTACTTC.

The rearrangement uses TRBV18 and TRBJ1-2, with D possibly being TRBD1 (5 bases). Trimming took 2 bases from V and 6 from J, leaving 7 bases between them. This CDR3 region has 12 residues. Germline V CDR1 and CDR2: KGHSH, LQKENI. Here the CDR3 DNA reads TGTGCCAGCTCACCAACGGGGGATGGCTACACCTTC. As protein: CASSPTGDGYTF. Full variable domain (outside the CDR3, taken from reference TRBV18 and TRBJ1-2): NAGVMQNPRHLVRRRGQEARLRCSPMKGHSHVYWYRQLPEEGLKFMVYLQKENIIDESGMPKERFSAEFPKEGPSILRIQQVVRGDSAAYFCASSPTGDGYTFGSGTRLTVV.

The V call is TRBV5-1, the J call TRBJ1-1; D ambiguous. Germline CDR1 SGHRS, CDR2 YFSETQ. Between the trimmed V and J ends, which lost 5 bases and 1 base, there was a span of 12 bases. This CDR3 has 14 amino acids. Written as DNA, the CDR3 is TGCGCCAGCAGACGAGGGTCCCAGAACACTGAAGCTTTCTTT. It translates to CASRRGSQNTEAFF.

V is TRBV28 and J is TRBJ2-5, with TRBD1 identical over 8 bases. Looked up from germline, CDR1 is MDHEN and CDR2 is SYDVKM. Unmatched junction bases numbered 13, after V lost 5 bases and J lost 11 bases. The CDR3 consists of 14 residues. The CDR3 DNA follows: TGTGCCAGCAGTGACCCGGGACAGGTGCGAGAGCAGTACTTC. It is translated as CASSDPGQVREQYF. The full variable domain, its missing parts supplied by reference TRBV28 and TRBJ2-5, is DVKVTQSSRYLVKRTGEKVFLECVQDMDHENMFWYRQDPGLGLRLIYFSYDVKMKEKGDIPEGYSVSREKKERFSLILESASTNQTSMYLCASSDPGQVREQYFGPGTRLLVL.

The chain employs TRBV14 and TRBJ2-1; D gene uncertain. V lost 6 bases and J lost 9, with 18 bases in between. Germline lookup yields CDR1 SGHDN and CDR2 FVKESK. The CDR3 covers 14 residues. The CDR3 DNA reads TGTGCCAGCAGTTTAGCACGGAGAACACTTGAGCAGTTCTTC. Protein: CASSLARRTLEQFF.

The rearrangement links TRBV27 to TRBJ2-7; 9 bases match TRBD1. The length of the CDR3 is 15 residues. V lost 5 bases and J lost 4; bases outside the gene matches: 9. The germline V gene has CDR1 MNHEY and CDR2 SMNVEV (reference sequence). CDR3 loop: CASSPSTGGTYEQYF. The CDR3, as DNA: TGTGCCAGCAGTCCAAGCACAGGGGGCACATACGAGCAGTACTTC.

The V gene is TRBV6-4, the J gene TRBJ1-2; 7 nucleotides line up with TRBD1. CDR1 MRHNA and CDR2 SNTAGT come from the germline V gene. CDR3 length: 16 amino acids. J gave up 4 bases and V 3 bases, and 11 bases lay outside the gene matches. The CDR3 nucleotides are TGTGCCAGCAGTGAAACGGGACAGCCAATAATCTATGGCTACACCTTC. Protein sequence: CASSETGQPIIYGYTF.